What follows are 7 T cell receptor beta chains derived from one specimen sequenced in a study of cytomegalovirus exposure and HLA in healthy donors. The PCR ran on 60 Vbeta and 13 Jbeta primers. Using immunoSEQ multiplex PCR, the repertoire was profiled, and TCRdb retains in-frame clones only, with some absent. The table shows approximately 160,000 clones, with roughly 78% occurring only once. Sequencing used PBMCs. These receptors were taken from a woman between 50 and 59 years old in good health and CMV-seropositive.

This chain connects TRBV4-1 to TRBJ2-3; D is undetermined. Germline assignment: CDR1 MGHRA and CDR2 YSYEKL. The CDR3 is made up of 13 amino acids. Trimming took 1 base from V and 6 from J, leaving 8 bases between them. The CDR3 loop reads CASSQVTQDTQYF. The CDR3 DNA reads TGCGCCAGCAGCCAAGTAACGCAGGATACGCAGTATTTT.

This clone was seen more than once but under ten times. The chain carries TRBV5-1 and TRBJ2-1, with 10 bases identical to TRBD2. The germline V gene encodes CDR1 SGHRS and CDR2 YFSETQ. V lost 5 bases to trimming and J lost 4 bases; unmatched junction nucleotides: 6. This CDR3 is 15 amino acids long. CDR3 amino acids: CASRAGTSAYNEQFF. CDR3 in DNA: TGCGCCAGCAGGGCCGGGACTAGCGCGTACAATGAGCAGTTCTTC.

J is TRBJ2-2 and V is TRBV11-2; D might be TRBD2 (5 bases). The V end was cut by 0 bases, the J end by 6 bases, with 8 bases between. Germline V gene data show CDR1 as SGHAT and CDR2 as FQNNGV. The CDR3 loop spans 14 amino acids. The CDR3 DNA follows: TGTGCCAGCAGCTTAGACCGGGGAGCCGGGGAGCTGTTTTTT. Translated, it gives CASSLDRGAGELFF.

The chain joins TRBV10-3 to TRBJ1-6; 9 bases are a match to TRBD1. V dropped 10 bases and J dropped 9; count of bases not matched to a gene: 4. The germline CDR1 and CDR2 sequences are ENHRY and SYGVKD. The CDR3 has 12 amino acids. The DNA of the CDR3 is TGTGCCACCGGACAGGGGATTTCACCCCTCCACTTT. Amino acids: CATGQGISPLHF.

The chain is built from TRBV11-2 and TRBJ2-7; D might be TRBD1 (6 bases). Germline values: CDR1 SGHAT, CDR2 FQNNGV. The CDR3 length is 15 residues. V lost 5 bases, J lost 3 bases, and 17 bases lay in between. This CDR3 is CASSRTDLPIYEQYF. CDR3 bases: TGTGCCAGCAGCCGGACAGACCTACCAATCTACGAGCAGTACTTC.

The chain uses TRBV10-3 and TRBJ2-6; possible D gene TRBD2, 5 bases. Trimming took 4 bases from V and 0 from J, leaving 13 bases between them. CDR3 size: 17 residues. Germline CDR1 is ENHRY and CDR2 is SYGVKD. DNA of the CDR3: TGTGCCATCAGTGGCGGGCAGAAGGGCTCTGGGGCCAACGTCCTGACTTTC. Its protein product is CAISGGQKGSGANVLTF.

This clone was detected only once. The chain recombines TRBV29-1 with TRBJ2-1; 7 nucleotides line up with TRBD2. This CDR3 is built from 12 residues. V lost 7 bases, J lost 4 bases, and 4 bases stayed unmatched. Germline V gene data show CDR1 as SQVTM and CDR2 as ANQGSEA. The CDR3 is CSGGGFYNEQFF. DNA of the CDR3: TGCAGCGGCGGGGGTTTTTACAATGAGCAGTTCTTC.